This T cell receptor beta chain was sequenced in a study of PD-L1 blockade in urothelial cancer. Study at large: Male sex and bladder-origin urothelial cancer characterized about 90% of the roughly 30 patients. Blood samples contained a median around 140,000 T cells.

The CDR3 consists of 15 residues. V was clipped by 3 bases and J by 5 bases; unmatched bases: 6. Germline V gene data show CDR1 as SGHRS and CDR2 as YFSETQ. Generated by immunoSEQ multiplex PCR, the TCRdb table keeps only in-frame clones and is missing some. The repertoire includes 20,000 to 25,000 clones, roughly nine tenths of them detected once, and under 3.5% sits in the top ten. V is TRBV5-1 and J is TRBJ2-1; 9 bases match TRBD1. The sample consisted of PBMCs, taken around atezolizumab (anti-PD-L1) treatment. The source of this sequence is a man over 45 with urothelial cancer. The CDR3 region is CASSSGTGNNNEQFF. The CDR3 DNA is TGCGCCAGCAGCTCCGGGACAGGGAATAACAATGAGCAGTTCTTC.